Below are 25 T cell receptor beta chains sequenced from a single sample in a study of CD8 T cells in ankylosing spondylitis. TCRdb reanalysed the 5' RACE reads using MiXCR and keeps one entry per CDR3 protein. The repertoire holds hundreds of thousands of distinct CDR3 sequences, with 15% to 20% as singletons. What was sequenced was blood, either unsorted or a sorted T cell fraction (not recorded which). These receptors were taken from a male donor with ankylosing spondylitis or in good health (not recorded which).

This clonotype was counted only a few times. The chain uses TRBV20-1 and TRBJ1-6; no definite D call. The germline V gene encodes CDR1 DFQATT and CDR2 SNEGSKA (reference sequence). V lost 0 bases, J lost 6 bases, and 18 bases lay in between. The CDR3 is 17 amino acids. CDR3 sequence (DNA): TGCAGTGCTAGAGATCTGGCTACAAGCGCGAGTAATTCACCCCTCCACTTT. Translation: CSARDLATSASNSPLHF.

V and J are TRBV30 and TRBJ1-3, with D possibly TRBD1 on 5 matching bases. The CDR3 runs 14 residues. V was shortened by 3 bases and J by 0 bases, with 9 bases between the two germline ends. Looked up from germline, CDR1 is GTSNPN and CDR2 is SVGIG (reference sequence). CDR3 sequence: CAWRTDHSGNTIYF. The CDR3 region has the DNA TGTGCCTGGAGGACAGACCACTCTGGAAACACCATATATTTT.

V usage is TRBV11-2 and J usage is TRBJ2-2; D is unresolved. Trimming left V 4 bases short and J 8 bases short, with 5 bases between. The CDR3 extends over 11 amino acids. Germline V gives CDR1 SGHAT, CDR2 FQNNGV. As DNA, the CDR3 is TGTGCCAGCAGCTCAGTGGGGGAGCTGTTTTTT. It is translated as CASSSVGELFF.

This chain uses TRBV5-1 with TRBJ2-1, with D hard to call. V lost 4 bases and J 3 bases, leaving 14 bases between the germline ends. The CDR3 totals 15 residues. Germline CDR1 is SGHRS and CDR2 is YFSETQ. The chain's CDR3 is CASSLGPAVYNEQFF. The CDR3 bases are TGCGCCAGCAGCCTGGGTCCGGCAGTCTACAATGAGCAGTTCTTC.

The table lists this clonotype with a few counts. CDR3 loop: CSVRGQGALRTEAFF. In DNA form, the CDR3 reads TGCAGCGTTCGCGGACAGGGGGCTCTACGAACTGAAGCTTTCTTT. The chain has TRBV29-1 and TRBJ1-1; 11 bases line up with TRBD1. Germline lookup yields CDR1 SQVTM and CDR2 ANQGSEA. The CDR3 has 15 amino acids. V shed 5 bases and J 5 bases; nucleotides not matched to a gene: 10. Combining the CDR3 with reference TRBV29-1 and TRBJ1-1 gives the whole variable domain SAVISQKPSRDICQRGTSLTIQCQVDSQVTMMFWYRQQPGQSLTLIATANQGSEATYESGFVIDKFPISRPNLTFSTLTVSNMSPEDSSIYLCSVRGQGALRTEAFFGQGTRLTVV.

This clonotype was counted only a few times. The rearrangement uses TRBV3-1 and TRBJ1-1; D might be TRBD1 (6 bases). This CDR3 region has 12 residues. Germline-derived CDR1 and CDR2 are LGHDT and YNNKEL (reference sequence). V gave up 8 bases and J gave up 6 bases, with 13 bases separating them. The chain's CDR3 is CASYNQGSEAFF. The CDR3 region has the DNA TGTGCCAGCTACAATCAGGGGTCTGAAGCTTTCTTT.

CDR3 sequence: CASTRTSGLTDTQYF. In DNA form, the CDR3 reads TGTGCCAGCACCCGGACTAGCGGGTTAACAGATACGCAGTATTTT. V is TRBV2 and J is TRBJ2-3; 11 bases map to TRBD2. V was clipped by 7 bases and J by 3 bases; unmatched bases: 6. CDR1 is SNHLY and CDR2 is FYNNEI in the germline V gene. The CDR3 runs 15 residues.

This rearrangement joins TRBV5-1 to TRBJ2-3; D perhaps matches TRBD1 (6 bases). The germline CDR1 and CDR2 sequences are SGHRS and YFSETQ. The CDR3 runs 14 residues. Trimming took 2 bases from V and 5 from J, leaving 12 bases between them. Here the CDR3 DNA reads TGCGCCAGCAGCTTTGGACAGCTGGGAGATACGCAGTATTTT. It translates to CASSFGQLGDTQYF.

This chain uses TRBV5-1 with TRBJ2-5; D uncertain. V dropped 7 bases and J dropped 5 bases, with 15 bases sitting between them. Looked up from germline, CDR1 is SGHRS and CDR2 is YFSETQ. This CDR3 spans 13 amino acids. CDR3 amino acids: CASSVGAWETQYF. The CDR3 coding sequence is TGCGCCAGCTCAGTCGGAGCATGGGAGACCCAGTACTTC.

The chain carries TRBV28 and TRBJ2-5; no firm D call. There are 13 residues in the CDR3. CDR1 and CDR2 from the germline V gene are MDHEN and SYDVKM. With 3 bases removed from V and 0 bases from J, the gap between germline ends came to 5 bases. The CDR3 DNA reads as TGTGCCAGCAGTTTTGTCAACCAAGAGACCCAGTACTTC. It specifies CASSFVNQETQYF.

CDR3 nucleotides: TGTGCCAGCAGGATGACGGGCCAAGAGACCCAGTACTTC. Its protein product is CASRMTGQETQYF. This rearrangement joins TRBV27 to TRBJ2-5; D is unresolved. Germline lookup yields CDR1 MNHEY and CDR2 SMNVEV (reference sequence). This CDR3 spans 13 amino acids. V shed 6 bases and J shed 1 base, with 9 bases lying between them.

The chain joins TRBV7-2 to TRBJ2-1; 7 positions match TRBD2. The V gene end was trimmed by 0 bases and the J gene end by 4 bases; junction bases not matched to a gene: 6. The CDR3 runs 16 residues. Germline CDR1 reads SGHTA; CDR2 reads FQGNSA. The CDR3 DNA reads as TGTGCCAGCAGCTTAGCGGGGTCTAGCGGTTACAATGAGCAGTTCTTC. Translation: CASSLAGSSGYNEQFF. Full variable domain (remainder filled in from reference TRBV7-2 and TRBJ2-1): GAGVSQSPSNKVTEKGKDVELRCDPISGHTALYWYRQSLGQGLEFLIYFQGNSAPDKSGLPSDRFSAERTGGSVSTLTIQRTQQEDSAVYLCASSLAGSSGYNEQFFGPGTRLTVL.

The genes are TRBV7-2 and TRBJ2-3; TRBD2 matches at 9 bases. This CDR3 is built from 15 residues. CDR1 and CDR2 from the germline V gene are SGHTA and FQGNSA. V was pared by 5 bases and J by 3 bases, with 6 bases of the junction left unmatched. The CDR3 spells CASSVGLARTDTQYF. As DNA, the CDR3 is TGTGCCAGCAGCGTGGGACTAGCTAGAACAGATACGCAGTATTTT.

This clonotype was detected many times. The chain couples TRBV29-1 to TRBJ2-5, with a possible D match to TRBD2 (5 bases). The germline V gene has CDR1 SQVTM and CDR2 ANQGSEA. The ends were cut back, 3 bases at V and 1 base at J, with 9 bases in the middle. CDR3 length: 13 amino acids. The CDR3 region has the DNA TGCAGCGTTGACCGGGGTAGCCAAGAGACCCAGTACTTC. It codes for CSVDRGSQETQYF.

The genes are TRBV12-3 or TRBV12-4 and TRBJ2-1, with 9 bases that match TRBD1. This CDR3 comprises 19 residues. The V and J ends lost 2 bases and 5 bases, in that order; junction bases with no gene match: 16. The CDR3 DNA is TGTGCCAGCAGTTTAATCCTCCGTAGCTGGGACAGGGACCACAATGAGCAGTTCTTC. Translating gives CASSLILRSWDRDHNEQFF.

The chain employs TRBV5-6 and TRBJ2-4; D tentatively fits TRBD1 or TRBD2 (5 bases each). Germline CDR1 is SGHDT and CDR2 is YYEEEE. V gave up 2 bases and J gave up 3 bases, with 12 bases separating them. The CDR3 spans 15 residues. This CDR3 reads CASSFRDPGKNIQYF. The CDR3 DNA sequence: TGTGCCAGCAGCTTTCGGGACCCAGGCAAAAACATTCAGTACTTC.

In this sample, this clonotype turned up many times. This rearrangement joins TRBV10-1 to TRBJ2-2; TRBD2 matches 14 bases. This CDR3 comprises 18 residues. The germline CDR1 and CDR2 sequences are WNHNN and SYGVQD (reference sequence). Germline trimming cut 0 bases from V and 0 bases from J; bases unmatched to any gene: 0. CDR3 region: CASSESTSGRANTGELFF. CDR3 sequence (DNA): TGCGCCAGCAGTGAGTCGACTAGCGGGAGGGCGAACACCGGGGAGCTGTTTTTT.

The sample holds one count of this clonotype. The J gene is TRBJ2-1, the V gene TRBV4-1, with 10 bases lining up with TRBD1. Looked up from germline, CDR1 is MGHRA and CDR2 is YSYEKL. Germline trimming cut 3 bases from V and 7 bases from J; bases unmatched to any gene: 9. The length of the CDR3 is 16 residues. The CDR3 coding sequence is TGCGCCAGCAGCCATGCTGACAGGGGGCTAAGTAATGAGCAGTTCTTC. Its translation: CASSHADRGLSNEQFF.

J is TRBJ2-3 and V is TRBV25-1; 11 bases are a match to TRBD2. In germline, CDR1 is MGHDK, CDR2 SYGVNS. The CDR3 consists of 15 residues. J lost 2 bases, V lost 8 bases, and 6 bases had no gene match. The CDR3 DNA sequence: TGTGCCAGCGGGGGGACTAGCGGTAACACAGATACGCAGTATTTT. This translates into CASGGTSGNTDTQYF.

Only a few counts were recorded for this clonotype. The rearrangement links TRBV10-3 to TRBJ2-4; D unresolved. The CDR3 covers 14 residues. Germline CDR1 and CDR2: ENHRY and SYGVKD. V was cut by 0 bases and J by 0 bases, with 3 bases left in between. CDR3 in DNA: TGTGCCATCAGTGAGTCAGTAGCCAAAAACATTCAGTACTTC. Its protein product is CAISESVAKNIQYF.

This clonotype was seen only a few times. This rearrangement joins TRBV6-6 to TRBJ1-5; D is uncertain. Trimming left V 9 bases short and J 6 bases short, with 12 bases between. CDR3 length: 12 residues. Germline CDR1 MNHNY, CDR2 SVGAGI (reference sequence). The CDR3 coding sequence is TGTGCCAGTCTGGAGGGCGGTCAGCCCCAGCATTTT. Protein sequence: CASLEGGQPQHF.

This clonotype has at least ten counts. The J gene is TRBJ1-5, the V gene TRBV12-3 or TRBV12-4; TRBD1 agrees at 7 bases. V lost 3 bases, J lost 3 bases, and 5 bases stayed unmatched. The CDR3 has 15 amino acids. The CDR3 loop is CASSFFGTVNQPQHF. The CDR3 DNA reads TGTGCCAGCAGTTTTTTTGGGACAGTCAATCAGCCCCAGCATTTT.

The chain recombines TRBV5-1 with TRBJ1-6; 10 nucleotides agree with TRBD1. Per germline, CDR1 SGHRS and CDR2 YFSETQ. The CDR3 sequence is 17 residues long. V was clipped by 4 bases and J by 7 bases; unmatched bases: 11. The CDR3 DNA is TGCGCCAGCAGCAACGGACAGGGGGGTATCGGAAATTCACCCCTCCACTTT. Translation: CASSNGQGGIGNSPLHF.

The V gene is TRBV7-2, the J gene TRBJ2-2; TRBD1 matches at 8 bases. The J segment lost 6 bases and the V segment lost 5 bases, leaving 8 bases of the junction unmatched. This CDR3 has 15 residues. Germline V gene sequence: CDR1 SGHTA, CDR2 FQGNSA. This CDR3 is CASSIKTGAAGELFF. The CDR3 nucleotides are TGTGCCAGCAGCATTAAGACAGGGGCGGCCGGGGAGCTGTTTTTT.

This clonotype was seen only a few times. This chain joins TRBV12-3 or TRBV12-4 and TRBJ2-5; 7 positions match TRBD1. The V gene end was trimmed by 4 bases and the J gene end by 2 bases; junction bases not matched to a gene: 7. The CDR3 has 15 amino acids. The CDR3 region has the DNA TGTGCCAGCAGTTCGACAGGGTTTTATCAAGAGACCCAGTACTTC. It is translated as CASSSTGFYQETQYF.